A single T cell receptor (beta chain) is shown here with its context. Its antigen is currently unknown. The CDR3 consists of 14 residues. Germline V gene lookup returns CDR1 SGHVS and CDR2 FNYEAQ. V lost 5 bases and J lost 4, with 14 bases in between. The sample comes from a study of T cell repertoires in cytomegalovirus infection. Study summary: Based on public TCR beta signatures, there were indications of CMV infection and of a matching HLA type. Notes on the study in general: The ex vivo response was dominated by HLA-C-restricted CMV-specific TCR beta clonotypes. Identification of carriers of CMV plus the relevant HLA was performed using cumulative public TCR beta family frequency.

TCRdb used MiXCR to reprocess the reads, holding one entry per CDR3 protein. The sample yields hundreds of thousands of distinct CDR3 sequences, around 31% seen once. The sequenced sample was cultured PBMCs, obtained from culture after CMV antigen stimulation. This chain links TRBV7-6 with TRBJ1-1, with D possibly being TRBD1 (5 bases). The clonotype was recovered from a human donor in good health (CMV status not recorded). Some clones in this sample may be carry-over from other donors' samples. The CDR3 DNA is TGTGCCAGCAGCCCCTGGGGGGAGGGCACTGAAGCTTTCTTT. Encoded protein: CASSPWGEGTEAFF.